A selection of T cell receptor beta chains follows, all from one sample in a study of T cell changes during pregnancy in multiple sclerosis. The repertoire was sequenced with immunoSEQ multiplex PCR; TCRdb's copy has only in-frame clones and lacks some. The sample shows 65,000 to 75,000 clones, roughly 90% of them seen only once. The sample consisted of peripheral blood, taken after pregnancy. The receptors shown here come from a female donor in good health, enrolled as a control in a pregnancy study. CDR3s include the opening cysteine and the closing phenylalanine or tryptophan. Each record gives: J gene, V gene, D gene, clone size, CDR3 DNA, CDR3 protein. D genes are given only for firm matches. Size values are once, few and many counts, or a class for expanded clones, and some rows have none.

TRBJ2-1	TRBV7-3	.	.	TGTGCCAGCAGCTTCATCCCTAGTTTCAACAATGAGCAGTTCTTC	CASSFIPSFNNEQFF
TRBJ1-1	TRBV19	TRBD1	.	TGTGCCAGTAGTATTCAGGGGGCAGACACTGAAGCTTTCTTT	CASSIQGADTEAFF
TRBJ2-3	TRBV28	TRBD1	.	TGTGCCAGCCGTACCCCGAAGGGGGCAAGGGATACGCAGTATTTT	CASRTPKGARDTQYF
TRBJ1-5	TRBV10-1	.	few	TGCGCCAGCAGTGAGATCGTATCTCAGCCCCAGCATTTT	CASSEIVSQPQHF
TRBJ1-1	TRBV18	TRBD1	.	TGTGCCAGCTCACTCCAGGGGGCGGCCATGAACACTGAAGCTTTCTTT	CASSLQGAAMNTEAFF
TRBJ2-7	TRBV5-6	.	.	TGTGCCAGCAGCTTACCCGACGGGGTTACAAGGCAGTACTTC	CASSLPDGVTRQYF
TRBJ2-7	TRBV27	TRBD1	once	TGTGCCAGCAGTTTACTTGGGGGACAGGGAACCTACGAGCAGTACTTC	CASSLLGGQGTYEQYF
TRBJ1-5	TRBV7-2	.	few	TGTGCCAGCAGCTTAGAGGGGAGGAATCAGCCCCAGCATTTT	CASSLEGRNQPQHF
TRBJ2-7	TRBV5-1	TRBD2	.	TGCGCCAGCAGCTGGGGACTAGCGGAAACCTCCTACGAGCAGTACTTC	CASSWGLAETSYEQYF
TRBJ2-7	TRBV28	TRBD1	few	TGTGCCAGCAGTTTGACAGGGGGCCGTTACGAGCAGTACTTC	CASSLTGGRYEQYF
TRBJ2-3	TRBV27	TRBD2	.	TGTGCCAGCAGTTTTCTTCGCGGGGGGGAAGATACGCAGTATTTT	CASSFLRGGEDTQYF
TRBJ1-5	TRBV28	.	.	TGTGCCAGCACCGAAACAGGGCACCCTCAGCCCCAGCATTTT	CASTETGHPQPQHF
TRBJ2-3	TRBV19	.	.	TGTGCCAGTAGTACTGTCTCGGGTAGCACAGATACGCAGTATTTT	CASSTVSGSTDTQYF
TRBJ2-7	TRBV15	.	.	TGTGCCACCAGCAGAGATTTAAGGCAGGATGGTACCTACGAGCAGTACTTC	CATSRDLRQDGTYEQYF
TRBJ2-5	TRBV5-1	TRBD2	once	TGCGCCAGCAGCTTGTGGGGTAGCGGGAGTGAGACCCAGTACTTC	CASSLWGSGSETQYF
TRBJ2-7	TRBV7-6	.	.	TGTGCCAGCAGCTTAGAGAGGTGGGGGGAAGAGCAGTACTTC	CASSLERWGEEQYF
TRBJ1-1	TRBV14	.	.	TGTGCCAGCAGCCACGGCCGGGGGACGGATGAAGCTTTCTTT	CASSHGRGTDEAFF
TRBJ2-5	TRBV2	.	.	TGTGCCAGCAGTTCCTCGGACAGATCACAAGAGACCCAGTACTTC	CASSSSDRSQETQYF
TRBJ1-2	TRBV4-2	TRBD1	.	TGTGCCAGCAGCCAAAACAGGGGTAGCTATGGCTACACCTTC	CASSQNRGSYGYTF
TRBJ1-1	TRBV11-2	.	.	TGTGCCAGCAGCTTAGGCGGGACGGTGGGGACTGAAGCTTTCTTT	CASSLGGTVGTEAFF
TRBJ2-7	TRBV13	TRBD2	.	TGTGCCAGCAGCCAAACTAGCGGGGCCACTCACTCCTACGAGCAGTACTTC	CASSQTSGATHSYEQYF
TRBJ2-5	TRBV4-1	.	once	TGCGCCAGCAGCCAAGTATCGAGCGGTCGTCAAGAGACCCAGTACTTC	CASSQVSSGRQETQYF
TRBJ2-7	TRBV27	TRBD2	.	TGTGCCACCTCGGGACTAGCGGGATACGAGCAGTACTTC	CATSGLAGYEQYF
TRBJ1-4	TRBV28	TRBD1	.	TGTGCCAGCAGTGAGACAGGGTTCAATGAAAAACTGTTTTTT	CASSETGFNEKLFF
TRBJ2-5	TRBV18	.	.	TGTGCCAGCTCACCAGAGTACCAGGGCGACGAGACCCAGTACTTC	CASSPEYQGDETQYF
TRBJ2-7	TRBV20-1	.	.	TGCAGTGCTGGGCCCAACAGGGAGCAGTACTTC	CSAGPNREQYF
TRBJ2-3	TRBV5-1	.	.	TGCGCCAGCAGCCCCACGCGGCAGGGAACGGATACGCAGTATTTT	CASSPTRQGTDTQYF
TRBJ1-6	TRBV13	TRBD1	.	TGTGCCAGCAGCTTAGGAACAGGGGGCTTGGGGCCCCTCCACTTT	CASSLGTGGLGPLHF
TRBJ2-7	TRBV4-2	TRBD2	.	TGTGCCAGCAGCCAGGACGGGACTAGCTCCTACGAGCAGTACTTC	CASSQDGTSSYEQYF